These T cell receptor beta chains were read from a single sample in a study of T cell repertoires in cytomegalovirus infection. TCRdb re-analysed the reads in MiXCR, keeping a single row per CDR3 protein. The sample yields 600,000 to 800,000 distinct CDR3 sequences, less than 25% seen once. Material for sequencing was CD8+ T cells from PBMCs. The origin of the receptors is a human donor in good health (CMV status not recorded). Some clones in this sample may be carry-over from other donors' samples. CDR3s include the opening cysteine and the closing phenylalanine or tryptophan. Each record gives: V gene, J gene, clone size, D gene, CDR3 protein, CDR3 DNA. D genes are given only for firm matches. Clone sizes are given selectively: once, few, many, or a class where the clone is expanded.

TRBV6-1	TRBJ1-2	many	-	CASIEDLIGGYTF	TGTGCCAGCATCGAGGACCTAATCGGAGGCTACACCTTC
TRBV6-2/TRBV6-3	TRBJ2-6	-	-	CASSYGMGWAPGANVLTF	TGTGCCAGCAGTTATGGAATGGGGTGGGCCCCCGGGGCCAACGTCCTGACTTTC
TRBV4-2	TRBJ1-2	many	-	CASSQERFGVYGYTF	TGTGCCAGCAGCCAAGAAAGGTTTGGAGTCTATGGCTACACCTTC
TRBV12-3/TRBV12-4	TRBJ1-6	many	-	CASSSPRGNNSPLHF	TGTGCCAGCAGTTCCCCAAGGGGGAATAATTCACCCCTCCACTTT
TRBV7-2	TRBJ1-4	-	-	CASSYPGSTNEKLFF	TGTGCCAGCAGCTATCCGGGATCAACTAATGAAAAACTGTTTTTT
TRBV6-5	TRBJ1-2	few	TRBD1	CASSYEPSGRGPYGYTF	TGTGCCAGCAGTTACGAGCCTTCGGGCAGGGGGCCCTATGGCTACACCTTC
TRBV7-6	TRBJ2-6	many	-	CATYSGANVLTF	TGTGCCACCTACTCTGGGGCCAACGTCCTGACTTTC
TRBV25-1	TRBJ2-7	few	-	CASRAQGSLEQYF	TGTGCCAGCAGAGCCCAGGGGAGCCTCGAGCAGTACTTC
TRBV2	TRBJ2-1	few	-	CASTKTPNEQFF	TGTGCCAGCACTAAAACACCGAATGAGCAGTTCTTC
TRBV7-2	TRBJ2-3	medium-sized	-	CASERGWGGSFTDTQYF	TGTGCCAGCGAGAGGGGGTGGGGCGGGTCCTTCACAGATACGCAGTATTTT
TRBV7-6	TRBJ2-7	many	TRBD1	CASSLSGQGAPFYEQYF	TGTGCCAGCAGCTTATCGGGACAGGGGGCCCCCTTCTACGAGCAGTACTTC
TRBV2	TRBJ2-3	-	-	CASSPDDVSTDTQYF	TGTGCCAGCAGTCCGGACGACGTTAGCACAGATACGCAGTATTTT
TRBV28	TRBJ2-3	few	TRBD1	CASSLRQGSLTDTQYF	TGTGCCAGCAGTCTTAGACAGGGGTCCCTCACAGATACGCAGTATTTT
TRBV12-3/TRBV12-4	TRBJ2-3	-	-	CASSLGGVGYF	TGTGCCAGCAGTTTAGGTGGGGTCGGGTATTTT
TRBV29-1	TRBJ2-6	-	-	CSVEDLESGANVLTF	TGCAGCGTTGAAGATTTAGAATCTGGGGCCAACGTCCTGACTTTC
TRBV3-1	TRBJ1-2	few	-	CASSQDRAEGVYYGYTF	TGTGCCAGCAGCCAAGATCGCGCAGAGGGGGTCTACTATGGCTACACCTTC
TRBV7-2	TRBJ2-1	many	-	CASSLEGGNYNEQFF	TGTGCCAGCAGCTTAGAAGGGGGTAACTACAATGAGCAGTTCTTC
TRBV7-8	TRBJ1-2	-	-	CASSPNRGVNDNYGYTF	TGTGCCAGCAGCCCAAACCGGGGGGTGAACGATAACTATGGCTACACCTTC
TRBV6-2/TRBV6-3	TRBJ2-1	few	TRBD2	CASSLSGGPTLEQFF	TGTGCCAGCAGTCTTAGCGGGGGCCCAACGCTTGAGCAGTTCTTC
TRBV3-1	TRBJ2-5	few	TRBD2	CASSPQGLAFGETQYF	TGTGCCAGCAGCCCACAGGGACTAGCGTTCGGGGAGACCCAGTACTTC
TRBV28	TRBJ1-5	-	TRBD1	CASRQGSNSPQHF	TGTGCCAGCCGACAGGGATCAAATTCACCCCAGCATTTT
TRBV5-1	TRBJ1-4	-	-	CASSPRDEHNEKLFF	TGCGCCAGCAGCCCTCGGGACGAGCATAATGAAAAACTGTTTTTT
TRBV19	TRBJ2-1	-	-	CASSFGGVPYNEQFF	TGTGCCAGTAGTTTTGGCGGGGTCCCCTACAATGAGCAGTTCTTC
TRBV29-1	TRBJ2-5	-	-	CSAGAPTDLDF	TGCAGCGCTGGGGCACCCACCGATTTGGACTTC
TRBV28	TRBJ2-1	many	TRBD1	CASNPDRAIDEQFF	TGTGCCAGCAACCCCGACAGGGCGATCGATGAGCAGTTCTTC
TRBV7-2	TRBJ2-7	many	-	CASSLDLTYEQYF	TGTGCCAGCAGCCTCGACTTGACCTACGAGCAGTACTTC
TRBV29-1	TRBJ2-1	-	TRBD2	CSVEGLAGLYNEQFF	TGCAGCGTTGAGGGACTAGCGGGGCTTTACAATGAGCAGTTCTTC
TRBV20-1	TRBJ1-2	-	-	CSASGTSDNYGYTF	TGCAGTGCTAGTGGGACCTCGGATAACTATGGCTACACCTTC
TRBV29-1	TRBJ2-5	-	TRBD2	CSVVASGRETQYF	TGCAGCGTTGTCGCTAGCGGACGGGAGACCCAGTACTTC
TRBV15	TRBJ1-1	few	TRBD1	CATSGDRAMNTEAFF	TGTGCCACCAGCGGAGACAGGGCCATGAACACTGAAGCTTTCTTT
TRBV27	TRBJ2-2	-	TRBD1	CASSPSGQGDIIEAGELFF	TGTGCCAGCAGTCCCTCGGGACAGGGGGACATCATTGAGGCCGGGGAGCTGTTTTTT
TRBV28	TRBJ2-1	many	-	CASSSDKSSYNEQFF	TGTGCCAGCAGTTCCGACAAATCCTCCTACAATGAGCAGTTCTTC
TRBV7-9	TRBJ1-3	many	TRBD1	CASSLWDSRSSGNTIYF	TGTGCCAGCAGCTTATGGGACAGCAGGAGCTCTGGAAACACCATATATTTT
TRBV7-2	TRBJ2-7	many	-	CASSNGLGSLSYEQYF	TGTGCCAGCAGCAACGGACTTGGGTCGCTCTCCTACGAGCAGTACTTC
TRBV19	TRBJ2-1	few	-	CASSGGPLYNEQFF	TGTGCCAGTAGCGGGGGGCCCCTCTACAATGAGCAGTTCTTC
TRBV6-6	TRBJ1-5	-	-	CASSYSGRDVRNQPQHF	TGTGCCAGCAGTTACTCCGGCAGGGACGTAAGGAATCAGCCCCAGCATTTT
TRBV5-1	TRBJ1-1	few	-	CASRGKLNTEAFF	TGCGCCAGCAGAGGTAAACTGAACACTGAAGCTTTCTTT
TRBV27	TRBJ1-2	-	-	CASSTPGESRYGYTF	TGTGCCAGCAGTACACCAGGGGAGTCGAGGTATGGCTACACCTTC
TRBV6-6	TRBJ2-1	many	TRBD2	CASSGTVSYNEQFF	TGTGCCAGTAGCGGGACGGTATCCTACAATGAGCAGTTCTTC
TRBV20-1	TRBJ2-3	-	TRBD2	CSARDPLAGRTDTQYF	TGCAGTGCTAGAGATCCTTTAGCGGGGCGCACAGATACGCAGTATTTT
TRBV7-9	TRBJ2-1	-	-	CASGPLQEQFF	TGTGCCAGCGGGCCCCTGCAGGAGCAGTTCTTC
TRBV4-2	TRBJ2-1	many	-	CASSQDWDNEQFF	TGTGCCAGCAGCCAAGATTGGGACAATGAGCAGTTCTTC
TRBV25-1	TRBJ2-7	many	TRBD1	CASSEWDRAYEQYF	TGTGCCAGCAGTGAATGGGACAGGGCCTACGAGCAGTACTTC
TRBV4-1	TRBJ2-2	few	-	CASSRPPGELFF	TGCGCCAGCAGCCGTCCGCCCGGGGAGCTGTTTTTT
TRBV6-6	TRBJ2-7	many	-	CASSYGRDREQYF	TGTGCCAGCAGTTACGGCAGGGATCGCGAGCAGTACTTC
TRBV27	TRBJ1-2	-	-	CASSFNGDTRNYGYTF	TGTGCCAGCAGTTTCAATGGGGACACCCGTAACTATGGCTACACCTTC
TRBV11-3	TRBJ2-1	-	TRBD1	CASSGPGQGEQFF	TGTGCCAGCAGCGGGCCTGGACAGGGCGAGCAGTTCTTC
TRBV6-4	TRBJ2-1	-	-	CASSDSGPWASSYNEQFF	TGTGCCAGCAGTGACTCGGGCCCTTGGGCAAGCTCCTACAATGAGCAGTTCTTC
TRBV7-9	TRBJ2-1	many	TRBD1	CASSLVGTGNYNEQFF	TGTGCCAGCAGCTTAGTAGGGACAGGAAACTACAATGAGCAGTTCTTC
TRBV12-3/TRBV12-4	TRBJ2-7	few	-	CASSFSLGRTFSYEQYF	TGTGCCAGCAGTTTTTCCTTGGGCAGGACCTTCTCCTACGAGCAGTACTTC
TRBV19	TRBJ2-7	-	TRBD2	CASTAGGRNEQYF	TGTGCCAGTACCGCCGGGGGGAGGAACGAGCAGTACTTC
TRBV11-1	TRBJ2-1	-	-	CASSFIERENEQFF	TGTGCCAGCAGCTTTATTGAGCGTGAGAATGAGCAGTTCTTC
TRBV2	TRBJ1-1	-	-	CASELRNTRLPEAFF	TGTGCCAGCGAGCTTAGGAACACACGACTACCTGAAGCTTTCTTT
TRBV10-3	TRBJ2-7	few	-	CAIKGPESYEQYF	TGTGCCATCAAGGGTCCCGAGAGTTACGAGCAGTACTTC